A selection of T cell receptor beta chains follows, all from one sample in a study of T cells in Graves' hyperthyroidism and ophthalmopathy. A single record per CDR3 protein comes from TCRdb applying MiXCR to the multiplex PCR reads. This sample has some 580,000 distinct CDR3 sequences, with roughly a sixth found just once. Sequenced sample: blood. These receptors were taken from a middle-aged woman with Graves' ophthalmopathy. The conserved cysteine and the conserved F or W are not part of the CDR3 here. Fields, in order: J gene, V gene, CDR3 protein.

J gene: TRBJ1-1; V gene: TRBV3-1; CDR3 protein: ASSQPNGNMNTEAF
J gene: TRBJ1-1; V gene: TRBV2; CDR3 protein: ARGRTNLNTEAF
J gene: TRBJ1-4; V gene: TRBV7-2; CDR3 protein: ASSLRALRTAQAEKLI
J gene: TRBJ2-3; V gene: TRBV11-2; CDR3 protein: ASSPLAGTYSTDTQY
J gene: TRBJ2-7; V gene: TRBV20-1; CDR3 protein: SATPGHRSYEQY
J gene: TRBJ1-4; V gene: TRBV12-3/TRBV12-4; CDR3 protein: ASSQAGLLATNEKLL
J gene: TRBJ2-2; V gene: TRBV19; CDR3 protein: ASSAALAGVPGELF
J gene: TRBJ1-5; V gene: TRBV2; CDR3 protein: ASSPGYRNQPQH
J gene: TRBJ2-1; V gene: TRBV7-9; CDR3 protein: ASSLSGREDNEQF
J gene: TRBJ1-5; V gene: TRBV7-9; CDR3 protein: ASSLGQLSNQPQH
J gene: TRBJ2-1; V gene: TRBV7-9; CDR3 protein: ASSTGTSGVEQF
J gene: TRBJ2-1; V gene: TRBV3-1; CDR3 protein: ASSRAREQF
J gene: TRBJ1-4; V gene: TRBV7-2; CDR3 protein: ASSLVGRSNEKLF
J gene: TRBJ2-5; V gene: TRBV27; CDR3 protein: AGSPGTSGRAQETQY
J gene: TRBJ2-6; V gene: TRBV6-1; CDR3 protein: ASNLGGGAGANVLT
J gene: TRBJ2-5; V gene: TRBV11-2; CDR3 protein: ASSLTSRVETQY
J gene: TRBJ2-1; V gene: TRBV9; CDR3 protein: ASSVSGGRYNEQF
J gene: TRBJ1-5; V gene: TRBV20-1; CDR3 protein: SARSARLPNQPQH
J gene: TRBJ2-3; V gene: TRBV7-2; CDR3 protein: ASSLEPLSTDTQY
J gene: TRBJ1-4; V gene: TRBV6-1; CDR3 protein: ASSDREYEKLF
J gene: TRBJ2-7; V gene: TRBV28; CDR3 protein: ASSPLGLAGSYEQY
J gene: TRBJ2-1; V gene: TRBV6-1; CDR3 protein: ASSDQGLAGPSSYNEQF
J gene: TRBJ2-7; V gene: TRBV5-1; CDR3 protein: ASSWGGSPYEQY
J gene: TRBJ1-1; V gene: TRBV11-2; CDR3 protein: ASSQLQEHTEAF
J gene: TRBJ2-7; V gene: TRBV5-5; CDR3 protein: ASSTTEWYEQY
J gene: TRBJ2-1; V gene: TRBV7-9; CDR3 protein: ASSYQGNNEQF